This T cell receptor beta chain was retrieved from a study of sequential checkpoint blockade in melanoma (dated by TCRdb to about 2019). Study-wide context: In a 1:1 randomization, patients received either first-line nivolumab then ipilimumab (arm A) or ipilimumab then nivolumab (arm B). Maintenance nivolumab was given following each of the two trial sequences.

Overall study results and their limits: Validation of the response-prediction model combining TCR metrics and mutation burden is needed in larger, independent patient cohorts.

From the cysteine through the phenylalanine, the CDR3 covers 15 amino acids. The only DNA kept is the CDR3, 45 bases in frame from the first base. CDR1 and CDR2, looked up from the germline V gene, are MDHEN and SYDVKM. Trimming leaves V shorter by 5 bases and J shorter by 6 bases, with the junction holding 10 bases beyond the gene matches. This clone occurred a few times. The target of this receptor is not known. No quality values exist for individual bases; no much larger clone is one base distant. TCRbeta CDR3 regions were immunosequenced from genomic DNA with the immunoSEQ Assay. Prior to high-throughput sequencing, genomic DNA was amplified by bias-controlled multiplex PCR. In the original analysis: To quantify the absolute abundance of each unique TCRbeta CDR3 region, the sequences were collapsed and filtered. Clonality, defined as 1 minus Pielou's evenness, was calculated using productive rearrangements only. A previously published method was used to identify clones whose frequencies were significantly greater in on-treatment samples than in baseline samples. As stored in TCRdb, this immuneACCESS dataset retains in-frame rearrangements with V and J assigned. A fraction of the clones does not appear; measured against another copy, unresolved V genes explain less than half of the discrepancy, and the remainder lacks a known reason. D and trimming were read from the DNA, whereas the V and J calls and clone size are those reported in that table. In all, the sample holds around 30,000 clones, and approximately 77% of those were seen once. The top ten clonotypes cover 15% to 20% of the sample.

Explained via the paper, the treatment or condition label denotes: randomized to nivolumab then ipilimumab (arm A) or the reverse (arm B). Prior DNA-damaging chemotherapy had not been received by any trial patient. On a FACS Aria II flow cytometer, live CD3+CD8+ cells that were negative for CD19 and CD56 were sorted from thawed PBMCs. Samples were obtained from patients with melanoma enrolled in CheckMate 064, a randomized, open-label phase II trial of sequential checkpoint blockade. Peripheral blood mononuclear cells were obtained through leukapheresis, purified using Ficoll-Paque, and frozen in human serum containing approximately 9.5% DMSO. Purity of sorted blood CD3+CD8+ cells was verified at >98% immediately after sorting, followed by DNA extraction.

This sequence was found in a human donor with melanoma. The sequence is built from TRBV28 and TRBJ1-3, with 7 middle bases fitting TRBD1. Sequences were derived from CD8+ T cells sorted from blood (inferred from file names), sampled from a patient given nivolumab and ipilimumab in sequence. DNA sequence: TGTGCCAGCAGTACAGGGGCCCATATCTTAAACACCATATATTTT. This encodes CASSTGAHILNTIYF.